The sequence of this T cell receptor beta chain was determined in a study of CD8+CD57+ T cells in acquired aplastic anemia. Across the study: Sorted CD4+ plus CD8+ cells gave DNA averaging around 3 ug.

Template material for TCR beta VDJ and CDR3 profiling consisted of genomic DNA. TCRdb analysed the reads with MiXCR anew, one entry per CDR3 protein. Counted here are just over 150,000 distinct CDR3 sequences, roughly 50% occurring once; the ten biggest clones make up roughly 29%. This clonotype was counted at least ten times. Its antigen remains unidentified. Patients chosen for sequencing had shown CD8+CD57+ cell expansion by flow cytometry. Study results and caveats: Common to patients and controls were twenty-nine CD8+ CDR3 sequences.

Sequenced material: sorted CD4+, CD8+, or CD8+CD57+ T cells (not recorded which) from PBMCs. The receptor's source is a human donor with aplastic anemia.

DNA for the CDR3: TGCGCCAGCAGCTTGCAGCGGGGGGCCTACGAGCAGTACTTC. The encoded protein is CASSLQRGAYEQYF. This rearrangement joins TRBV5-1 to TRBJ2-7, with TRBD2 matching over 9 bases. V gave up 1 base and J gave up 2 bases; unmatched junction bases: 1. This CDR3 comprises 14 residues. The V gene's germline CDR1 is SGHRS and CDR2 YFSETQ.